These T cell receptor beta chains were read from a single sample in a study of response to subunit inactivated influenza vaccine. Using its own MiXCR run on the RT-PCR reads, TCRdb lists one record per CDR3 protein. The sample consists of some 570,000 distinct CDR3 sequences, around 10% of them appearing once. These data also formed part of another study, on T cells expressing NK-cell markers.

This specimen was PBMCs from blood, taken on the day of vaccination. The receptors come from a man aged 45-65 years who received an inactivated influenza vaccine. Both conserved end residues are part of each CDR3. A D gene is named only where the DNA matches it firmly.

TRBV12-3/TRBV12-4 TRBD2 CASSPRTSPRLETQYF
TRBV7-8 - CASSTPSGTPNTGELFF
TRBV6-2/TRBV6-3 - CASSYVGVGEQYF
TRBV6-5 - CASSTHQGGSTDTQYF
TRBV28 - CASSFRDRRRDTQYF
TRBV7-3 TRBD1 CASSLTGTGGANTQYF
TRBV20-1 - CSARPAGREQYF
TRBV29-1 - CSVELASTYEQYF
TRBV4-2 - CASSQDGAYSPDTQYF
TRBV5-1 - CASSLYPGGETQYF
TRBV29-1 TRBD1 CSVELGQGPNEQFF